This T cell receptor (beta chain) was documented in a study of blood T cell repertoires in COVID-19. Background on the study: Both acute and convalescent COVID-19 samples were obtained from the United States, Italy and Spain. From T cells, B-cell-depleted T cells, or PBMCs came the material, which was cDNA or gDNA.

Germline CDR1 LNHDA, CDR2 SQIVND (reference sequence). The CDR3 sequence is 14 residues long. V shed 5 bases and J 4 bases; nucleotides not matched to a gene: 6. The repertoire was sequenced with immunoSEQ multiplex PCR; TCRdb's copy has only in-frame clones and lacks some. The sample lists around 200,000 clones, roughly nine tenths occurring once. J is TRBJ2-7 and V is TRBV19; TRBD1 aligns across 9 bases. Sequencing was performed on peripheral blood. The clonotype originates from a man between 40 and 49 years old with acute or convalescent COVID-19. CDR3 nucleotides: TGTGCCAGTAGTGCCGGGACAGGGAGGTACGAGCAGTACTTC. It encodes CASSAGTGRYEQYF.